Each of the 3 T cell receptor beta chains below was sequenced from the same sample in a study of blood T cell repertoires in COVID-19. Some clones are missing from TCRdb's copy, which holds only in-frame ones; the method was immunoSEQ multiplex PCR. The sample contains 25,000 to 40,000 clones, 80% to 95% of which appear only once. The sample taken for sequencing was peripheral blood. These TCRs come from a man in his 70s with active or convalescent COVID-19.

This clone occurred once. The chain uses TRBV11-2 and TRBJ2-5; no clear D gene. With 3 bases removed from V and 3 bases from J, the gap between germline ends came to 11 bases. Germline values: CDR1 SGHAT, CDR2 FQNNGV. The CDR3 contains 14 residues. CDR3 amino acids: CASSFSSSKETQYF. In DNA form, the CDR3 reads TGTGCCAGCAGCTTTTCATCTAGTAAAGAGACCCAGTACTTC.

This clone appeared a single time. The chain links TRBV2 to TRBJ1-2; possible D gene TRBD1, 6 bases. Trimming removed 6 bases from V and 4 bases from J, with 12 bases in between. This CDR3 contains 13 residues. Germline V lookup: CDR1 SNHLY, CDR2 FYNNEI. The CDR3 here is CASRLQGTYGYTF. CDR3 DNA: TGTGCCAGCAGATTACAGGGTACCTATGGCTACACCTTC. The complete variable domain, with remaining parts taken from reference TRBV2 and TRBJ1-2, reads EPEVTQTPSHQVTQMGQEVILRCVPISNHLYFYWYRQILGQKVEFLVSFYNNEISEKSEIFDDQFSVERPDGSNFTLKIRSTKLEDSAMYFCASRLQGTYGYTFGSGTRLTVV.

This chain uses TRBV7-8 with TRBJ2-1, with 7 positions matching TRBD2. The CDR3 has 15 residues. The ends lost 5 bases at V and 4 bases at J; junction bases unmatched: 8. Germline loops: CDR1 SGHVS, CDR2 FQNEAQ. In nucleotides, the CDR3 is TGTGCCAGCAGCGTTTGGGCGGGAGAATACAATGAGCAGTTCTTC. This encodes CASSVWAGEYNEQFF.